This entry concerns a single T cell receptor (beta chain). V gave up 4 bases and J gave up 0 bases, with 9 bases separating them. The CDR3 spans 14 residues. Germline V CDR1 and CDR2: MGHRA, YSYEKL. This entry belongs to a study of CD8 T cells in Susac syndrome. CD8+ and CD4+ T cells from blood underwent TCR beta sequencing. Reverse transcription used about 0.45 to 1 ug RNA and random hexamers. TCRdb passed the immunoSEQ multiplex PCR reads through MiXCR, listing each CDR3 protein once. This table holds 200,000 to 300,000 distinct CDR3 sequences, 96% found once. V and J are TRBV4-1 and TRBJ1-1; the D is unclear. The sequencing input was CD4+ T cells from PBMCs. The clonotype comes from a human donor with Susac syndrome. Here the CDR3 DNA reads TGCGCCAGCAGCCGCCTGACGGTGAACACTGAAGCTTTCTTT. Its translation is CASSRLTVNTEAFF.